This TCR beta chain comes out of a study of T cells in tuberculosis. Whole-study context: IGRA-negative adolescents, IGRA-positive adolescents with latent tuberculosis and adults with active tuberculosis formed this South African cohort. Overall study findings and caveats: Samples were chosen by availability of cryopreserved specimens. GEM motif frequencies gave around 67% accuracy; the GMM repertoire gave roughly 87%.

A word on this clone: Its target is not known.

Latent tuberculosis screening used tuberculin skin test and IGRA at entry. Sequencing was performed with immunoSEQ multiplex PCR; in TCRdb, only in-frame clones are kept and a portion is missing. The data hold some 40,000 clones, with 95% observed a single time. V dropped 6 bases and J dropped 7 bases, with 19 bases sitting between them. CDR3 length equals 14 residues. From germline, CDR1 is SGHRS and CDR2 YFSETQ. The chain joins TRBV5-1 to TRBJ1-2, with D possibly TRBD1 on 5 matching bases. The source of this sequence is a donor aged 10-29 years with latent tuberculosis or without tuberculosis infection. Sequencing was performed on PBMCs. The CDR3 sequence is CASTREGRDGGYTF. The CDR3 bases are TGCGCCAGCACTCGGGAGGGCAGGGACGGTGGCTACACCTTC.